One sample yielded the 6 T cell receptor beta chains listed below, sequenced in a study of tumor-infiltrating lymphocytes in primary liver carcinoma. It was from approximately 20-30 mg of unsorted bulk tissue that RNA and DNA were co-extracted. With a constant-region primer, TCR beta cDNA was made from 500 ng of total RNA. It was through three nested multiplex PCR rounds of slightly modified ARM-PCR that TCR beta libraries arose. Investigators reported that the first two PCR rounds, at around 11 cycles each, used TRBV1-TRBV30 forward primers with a C-beta reverse primer. TCRdb passed the multiplex PCR reads through MiXCR, listing each CDR3 protein once. The sample has around 35,000 distinct CDR3 sequences, around 75% seen once. The sequenced sample consisted of tumor-adjacent normal liver tissue. These receptors were collected from a man in his forties or fifties with primary liver carcinoma and hepatitis B virus infection.

This clonotype was observed once. Sequence at one end of the junction differs from germline and may be a read error. This chain uses TRBV5-5 with TRBJ2-3, with D maybe TRBD2 (6 bases). CDR3 length equals 16 residues. Germline CDR1 SGHKS, CDR2 YYEKEE (reference sequence). CDR3 DNA sequence: TGTACCAGCAGCCTCTTAGCATCGGGAGAGGGGGATACGCAGTATTTT. Its translation is CTSSLLASGEGDTQYF.

As for this clonotype: The junction differs from germline at one of its ends, possibly a read error. The CDR3 DNA sequence: TGTGCCATAAGTGAGTTCCCCCCGCGGGAAATGGAGACCCACTACTTC. Protein product: CAISEFPPREMETHYF. This rearrangement joins TRBV10-3 to TRBJ2-5; maybe TRBD2 (6 bases). Germline CDR1 reads ENHRY; CDR2 reads SYGVKD. The CDR3 loop spans 16 amino acids.

This chain joins TRBV28 and TRBJ1-2; 7 bases align to TRBD1. The CDR3 consists of 15 residues. The V gene's germline CDR1 is MDHEN and CDR2 SYDVKM. J lost 4 bases, V lost 2 bases, and 7 bases had no gene match. The CDR3 bases are TGTGCCAGCAGTTTAAGCCAAACAGGGGCCTATGGCTACACCTTC. Its protein product is CASSLSQTGAYGYTF.

This clonotype was found a few times. The chain joins TRBV29-1 to TRBJ1-1, with no clear D. CDR3 length equals 15 residues. Looked up from germline, CDR1 is SQVTM and CDR2 is ANQGSEA. The CDR3 DNA follows: TGCACTGTTCGGGCGGGGTGGGGAATGAACACTGAAGCTTTCTTT. Its translation is CTVRAGWGMNTEAFF.

This sequence joins TRBV29-1 and TRBJ2-7; 9 positions match TRBD1. Germline assignment: CDR1 SQVTM and CDR2 ANQGSEA. This CDR3 is 14 amino acids long. The CDR3 region is CSVSVGQGDYEQYF. CDR3 sequence (DNA): TGCAGTGTGTCCGTGGGACAGGGAGACTACGAGCAGTACTTC.

V usage is TRBV5-5 and J usage is TRBJ1-3, with D possibly matching TRBD1 (5 bases). The CDR3 is 17 residues long. CDR1 and CDR2 from the germline V gene are SGHKS and YYEKEE (reference sequence). Trimming removed 4 bases at V and 15 bases at J, with 32 bases between. The CDR3 sequence is CASSAGTDLFSGNTAYF. The CDR3 DNA reads as TGTGCCAGCAGCGCCGGGACGGATCTCTTTTCTGGAAACACTGCATATTTT.